The rows below give T cell receptor beta chains drawn from one sample of a study of shared clonotypes between healthy human individuals. Sequencing was performed with immunoSEQ multiplex PCR; in TCRdb, only in-frame clones are kept and a portion is missing. The sample gives over 850,000 clones, about 80% of which show up once; 0.6% to 0.75% is in the top ten. What was sequenced was memory CD4+ T cells from PBMCs. The receptors come from a man between 18 and 29 years old in good health. Some clones in this sample may be carry-over from other donors' samples. CDR3s include the opening cysteine and the closing phenylalanine or tryptophan. A D gene is named only where the DNA matches it firmly. Size tells how often a clone was seen (once, few, many) or the class of an expanded clone, and some rows leave it out.

v_gene	abundance	d_gene	j_gene	CDR3aa	CDR3nt
TRBV18	NA	NA	TRBJ2-1	CASSLLGILNNEQFF	TGTGCCAGCTCACTTTTGGGGATACTAAACAATGAGCAGTTCTTC
TRBV7-8	once	TRBD1	TRBJ1-5	CASSADRVSQPQHF	TGTGCCAGCAGTGCAGACAGGGTCTCTCAGCCCCAGCATTTT
TRBV5-1	NA	TRBD1	TRBJ1-2	CASSKGQGGGYTF	TGCGCCAGCAGCAAGGGACAGGGTGGTGGCTACACCTTC
TRBV2	once	NA	TRBJ2-7	CASSLRLDYEQYF	TGTGCCAGCAGCCTCCGTTTGGACTACGAGCAGTACTTC
TRBV7-2	NA	TRBD1	TRBJ1-2	CASSLSGGAHYGYTF	TGTGCCAGCAGCTTATCAGGGGGCGCACACTATGGCTACACCTTC
TRBV14	NA	TRBD1	TRBJ1-1	CASSRQGQGAFF	TGTGCCAGCAGCCGACAGGGTCAGGGGGCTTTCTTT
TRBV11-2	NA	NA	TRBJ2-5	CASIFLRGSKTQYF	TGTGCCAGCATCTTCCTACGGGGCTCGAAGACCCAGTACTTC
TRBV27	NA	TRBD1	TRBJ2-5	CASSSRTGPETQYF	TGTGCCAGCAGTTCACGGACAGGGCCGGAGACCCAGTACTTC
TRBV2	NA	NA	TRBJ2-1	CASSGLGLALEQFF	TGTGCCAGCAGTGGTCTCGGTCTAGCACTTGAGCAGTTCTTC
TRBV2	NA	TRBD1	TRBJ1-1	CASRDRSTLNTEAFF	TGTGCCAGCAGGGACAGGTCTACGCTGAACACTGAAGCTTTCTTT
TRBV5-1	NA	TRBD2	TRBJ2-7	CASSLTAGGPHEQYF	TGCGCCAGCAGCTTGACCGCGGGAGGGCCCCACGAGCAGTACTTC
TRBV2	once	TRBD1	TRBJ1-2	CASSRTGNGYTF	TGTGCCAGCAGTCGGACAGGGAATGGCTACACCTTC
TRBV28	many	TRBD2	TRBJ2-3	CASRVAGTDTQYF	TGTGCCAGCAGGGTAGCGGGAACAGATACGCAGTATTTT
TRBV27	NA	NA	TRBJ2-7	CASSLGFFSYEQYF	TGTGCCAGCAGCCTGGGATTTTTCTCCTACGAGCAGTACTTC
TRBV4-3	NA	NA	TRBJ2-7	CASSQDSRGAGTYEQYF	TGCGCCAGCAGCCAAGATTCCCGCGGGGCAGGAACCTACGAGCAGTACTTC
TRBV7-3	NA	TRBD2	TRBJ2-1	CASSLKGLAGATVYNEQFF	TGTGCCAGCAGCTTAAAGGGACTAGCGGGAGCGACTGTCTACAATGAGCAGTTCTTC
TRBV5-1	NA	NA	TRBJ1-2	CASSLGGEGGYTF	TGCGCCAGCAGCTTGGGAGGGGAGGGCGGCTACACCTTC
TRBV28	NA	TRBD2	TRBJ2-1	CASSGQRASGRSYNEQFF	TGTGCCAGCAGTGGCCAGAGGGCTAGCGGGAGGAGTTACAATGAGCAGTTCTTC
TRBV2	NA	NA	TRBJ1-4	CASSETLGDEKLFF	TGTGCCAGCAGTGAGACCCTCGGGGATGAAAAACTGTTTTTT
TRBV29-1	few	TRBD1	TRBJ2-3	CSVRGTGGDGDTQYF	TGCAGCGTGCGAGGGACAGGCGGGGATGGTGATACGCAGTATTTT
TRBV5-1	NA	TRBD1	TRBJ2-1	CASSPPAGGTYNEQFF	TGCGCCAGCAGCCCTCCCGCAGGGGGAACCTACAATGAGCAGTTCTTC
TRBV7-9	NA	NA	TRBJ2-7	CASSLAGRGSYEQYF	TGTGCCAGCAGCTTAGCAGGCAGGGGCTCCTACGAGCAGTACTTC
TRBV7-7	NA	TRBD1	TRBJ2-5	CASSADREETQYF	TGTGCCAGCAGCGCGGACAGGGAAGAGACCCAGTACTTC
TRBV7-2	NA	NA	TRBJ2-7	CASSFAPSYEQYF	TGTGCCAGCAGCTTTGCCCCCAGCTACGAGCAGTACTTC
TRBV25-1	NA	NA	TRBJ1-2	CASSGSRGTYGYTF	TGTGCCAGCAGTGGGTCGCGCGGGACCTATGGCTACACCTTC
TRBV11-2	few	NA	TRBJ2-1	CASSLQSMAGSYNEQFF	TGTGCCAGCAGTCTACAGTCGATGGCGGGTAGCTACAATGAGCAGTTCTTC
TRBV5-1	NA	TRBD2	TRBJ2-2	CASSLIPSGGHTGELFF	TGCGCCAGCAGCCTCATTCCTAGCGGGGGGCACACCGGGGAGCTGTTTTTT
TRBV27	NA	NA	TRBJ1-5	CASSFGPHSNQPQHF	TGTGCCAGCAGTTTTGGGCCTCATAGCAATCAGCCCCAGCATTTT
TRBV6-1	many	NA	TRBJ2-2	CASIPSGIGELFF	TGTGCCAGCATCCCCAGCGGTATCGGGGAGCTGTTTTTT
TRBV2	many	NA	TRBJ1-5	CASSAGGYNQPQHF	TGTGCCAGCAGTGCGGGTGGGTATAATCAGCCCCAGCATTTT
TRBV18	few	NA	TRBJ2-1	CASSPSGFSYNEQFF	TGTGCCAGCTCACCAAGCGGGTTTTCCTACAATGAGCAGTTCTTC
TRBV7-9	NA	TRBD1	TRBJ1-2	CASSGEMTGDYGYTF	TGTGCCAGCAGCGGAGAGATGACAGGGGACTATGGCTACACCTTC
TRBV28	NA	TRBD1	TRBJ2-7	CASRGQGRDSYEQYF	TGTGCCAGCAGGGGACAGGGCCGGGATAGCTACGAGCAGTACTTC
TRBV21-1	NA	NA	TRBJ2-5	CASSKTETQYF	TGTGCCAGCAGCAAAACAGAGACCCAGTACTTC
TRBV28	few	TRBD1	TRBJ2-5	CASSLSGQGVGETQYF	TGTGCCAGCAGTTTATCAGGACAGGGGGTCGGGGAGACCCAGTACTTC
TRBV27	NA	NA	TRBJ1-1	CASRVWGREGTEAFF	TGTGCCAGCAGGGTATGGGGTCGAGAGGGCACTGAAGCTTTCTTT
TRBV18	few	TRBD2	TRBJ2-1	CASSPPAGGGYNEQFF	TGTGCCAGCTCACCACCGGCGGGAGGGGGATACAATGAGCAGTTCTTC
TRBV19	NA	NA	TRBJ1-4	CASSDGLSLFF	TGTGCCTCGTCGGACGGGTTATCACTGTTTTTT
TRBV28	many	NA	TRBJ1-1	CASSKKDTEAFF	TGTGCCAGCAGCAAAAAGGACACTGAAGCTTTCTTT
TRBV18	NA	TRBD1	TRBJ1-1	CASSPPGQGEAFF	TGTGCCAGCTCACCACCGGGACAGGGAGAAGCTTTCTTT
TRBV6-1	few	NA	TRBJ1-5	CASSEILTPLGQPQHF	TGTGCCAGCAGTGAAATCCTTACCCCATTGGGACAGCCCCAGCATTTT
TRBV7-2	NA	TRBD1	TRBJ2-7	CASSFTGVSSYEQYF	TGTGCCAGCAGCTTTACAGGGGTTAGCTCCTACGAGCAGTACTTC
TRBV5-1	NA	NA	TRBJ1-4	CASRAQGSSEKLFF	TGCGCCAGCAGGGCTCAGGGAAGTAGTGAAAAACTGTTTTTT
TRBV4-1	few	NA	TRBJ1-3	CASSQGLAGQSGNTIYF	TGCGCCAGCAGCCAAGGCCTAGCGGGACAATCTGGAAACACCATATATTTT
TRBV28	NA	NA	TRBJ1-1	CASSYVGGGNTEAFF	TGTGCCAGCAGTTACGTAGGGGGGGGAAACACTGAAGCTTTCTTT
TRBV5-1	NA	NA	TRBJ2-5	CASRGLASQETQYF	TGCGCCAGCCGCGGGCTAGCGAGCCAAGAGACCCAGTACTTC
TRBV5-1	NA	NA	TRBJ1-2	CASSYGNYGYTF	TGCGCCAGCAGCTACGGGAACTATGGCTACACCTTC
TRBV7-9	few	TRBD1	TRBJ2-6	CASSFGGTGLRSGANVLTF	TGTGCCAGCAGCTTCGGCGGGACAGGCCTACGCTCTGGGGCCAACGTCCTGACTTTC
TRBV28	NA	NA	TRBJ2-1	CASSTHYLRGYNEQFF	TGTGCCAGCAGTACCCATTACCTTAGGGGCTACAATGAGCAGTTCTTC
TRBV15	NA	NA	TRBJ1-4	CATSRDVGKEKLFF	TGTGCCACCAGCAGAGATGTCGGCAAAGAAAAACTGTTTTTT
TRBV19	once	NA	TRBJ1-2	CASSPLGQGRLNYGYTF	TGTGCCAGTAGTCCCTTAGGGCAGGGTAGGCTTAACTATGGCTACACCTTC